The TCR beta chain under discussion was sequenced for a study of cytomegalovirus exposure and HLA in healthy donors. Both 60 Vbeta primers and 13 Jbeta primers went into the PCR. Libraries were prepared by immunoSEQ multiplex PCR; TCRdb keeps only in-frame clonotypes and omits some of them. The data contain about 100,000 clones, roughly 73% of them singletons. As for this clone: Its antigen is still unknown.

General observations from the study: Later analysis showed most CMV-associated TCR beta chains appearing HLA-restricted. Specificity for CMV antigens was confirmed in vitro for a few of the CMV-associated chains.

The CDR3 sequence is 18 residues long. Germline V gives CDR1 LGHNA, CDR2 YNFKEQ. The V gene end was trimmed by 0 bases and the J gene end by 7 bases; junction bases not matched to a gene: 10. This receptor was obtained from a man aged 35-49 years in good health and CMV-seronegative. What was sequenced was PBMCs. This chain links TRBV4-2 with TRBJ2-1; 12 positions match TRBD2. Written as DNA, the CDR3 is TGTGCCAGCAGCCAAGACCTACTAGCGGGGGGACCGGGTAATGAGCAGTTCTTC. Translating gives CASSQDLLAGGPGNEQFF.